This entry concerns a single TCR beta chain. Its antigen is still unknown. At the DNA level, this CDR3 is encoded by other sequences in the same sample as well. PCR was performed using 60 Vbeta and 13 Jbeta primers. Libraries were prepared by immunoSEQ multiplex PCR; TCRdb keeps only in-frame clonotypes and omits some of them. The sample includes 150,000 to 200,000 clones. These data come from a study of cytomegalovirus exposure and HLA in healthy donors. On the study more broadly: Researchers previously reported finding 117 million unique TCR beta sequences from 150 million to 200 million T cells. Researchers found that approximately 77% of over 350 genotyped donors fell within the Caucasian-associated ancestry cluster. Findings and caveats of the study: Indistinguishability led to the exclusion of some V segments, TRBV6-2 and TRBV6-3 included. Later analysis identified several of the most significant clusters that appeared linked to common viral pathogens.

V was pared by 1 base and J by 9 bases, with 3 bases of the junction left unmatched. Germline V CDR1 and CDR2: MNHNS, SASEGT. CDR3 length: 14 residues. The origin of this receptor is a woman between 18 and 29 years old in good health and CMV-seropositive. The chain carries TRBV6-1 and TRBJ1-6, with TRBD1 matching 7 bases. The source material was PBMCs. CDR3 sequence: CASSEGTGSSPLHF. CDR3 nucleotides: TGTGCCAGCAGTGAAGGGACAGGTTCTTCACCCCTCCACTTT.